This T cell receptor (beta chain) was identified during a study of Graves' ophthalmopathy and Graves' hyperthyroidism. Looking at the study overall: Peripheral blood was collected at initial diagnosis, before any treatment. Points from the study as a whole: Blood repertoires reportedly contained most expanded thyroid clonotypes above 0.001 frequency.

Scientists amplified the TCR beta CDR3 regions from RNA transcripts. Second-round multiplex PCR followed a first-round RT-PCR using HTBI primers. From the multiplex PCR reads, TCRdb called clonotypes with MiXCR, one entry per CDR3 protein. This table holds over 450,000 distinct CDR3 sequences, around 14% found once. A note on this clonotype: Its specificity is not known.

The V end lost 4 bases, the J end lost 5 bases, and 8 bases lay between the germline ends. The V gene's germline CDR1 is MNHEY and CDR2 SVGEGT. CDR3 length equals 13 residues. This receptor was taken from a woman between 25 and 40 years old with Graves' ophthalmopathy. Sequencing used blood. The J gene is TRBJ2-2, the V gene TRBV6-2 or TRBV6-3, with unresolved D. CDR3 sequence: CASSLTHTGELFF. In DNA, the CDR3 is TGTGCCAGCAGTTTGACTCATACCGGGGAGCTGTTTTTT.